A selection of T cell receptor beta chains follows, all from one sample in a study of T cells expressing NK-cell markers. TCRdb reprocessed the 5' RACE reads and keeps a single row for each CDR3 protein, giving no DNA. Its listing shows a few hundred thousand distinct CDR3 sequences. The source material was blood T cells: a sorted CD56 or NKG2C T cell subset, CD4+ or CD8+ T cells, or bulk PBMC T cells (not recorded which). Every receptor here comes from a man aged 18 to 30 in good health. Both conserved end residues are part of each CDR3. The order of the fields is J gene, V gene, CDR3 protein.

>TRBJ2-3|TRBV11-2
CASSPGRREGGTDTQYF
>TRBJ2-1|TRBV12-3/TRBV12-4
CASGLAGGIYNEQFF
>TRBJ2-1|TRBV9
CASSATAGRASYNEQFF
>TRBJ2-3|TRBV7-2
CASSLGDRASTDTQYF
>TRBJ1-5|TRBV15
CATSSSNQPQHF
>TRBJ1-4|TRBV27
CASSSVGVAEKLFF
>TRBJ2-7|TRBV3-1
CASSKGGQGKYF
>TRBJ2-5|TRBV20-1
CSARPGTLGTQYF
>TRBJ2-5|TRBV11-3
CASTPGRAMETQYF
>TRBJ2-7|TRBV7-8
CASSSSGTGYEQYF
>TRBJ2-7|TRBV5-5
CASSLRTSNHEQYF